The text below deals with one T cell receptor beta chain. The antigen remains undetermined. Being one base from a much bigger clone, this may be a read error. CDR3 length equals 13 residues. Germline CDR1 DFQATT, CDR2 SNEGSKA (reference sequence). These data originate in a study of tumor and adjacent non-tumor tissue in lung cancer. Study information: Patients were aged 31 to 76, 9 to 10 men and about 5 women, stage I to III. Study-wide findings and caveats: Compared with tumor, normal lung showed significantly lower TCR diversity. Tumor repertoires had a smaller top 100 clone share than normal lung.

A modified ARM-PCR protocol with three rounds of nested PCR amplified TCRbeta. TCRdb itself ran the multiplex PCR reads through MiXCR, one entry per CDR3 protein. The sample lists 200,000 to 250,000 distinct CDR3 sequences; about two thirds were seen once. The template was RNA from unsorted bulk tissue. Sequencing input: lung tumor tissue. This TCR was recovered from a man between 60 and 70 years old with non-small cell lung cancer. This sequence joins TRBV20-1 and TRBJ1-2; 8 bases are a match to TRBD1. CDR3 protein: CSARPGGNYGYSF. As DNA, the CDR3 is TGCAGTGCTAGACCAGGGGGCAACTATGGCTACAGCTTC.